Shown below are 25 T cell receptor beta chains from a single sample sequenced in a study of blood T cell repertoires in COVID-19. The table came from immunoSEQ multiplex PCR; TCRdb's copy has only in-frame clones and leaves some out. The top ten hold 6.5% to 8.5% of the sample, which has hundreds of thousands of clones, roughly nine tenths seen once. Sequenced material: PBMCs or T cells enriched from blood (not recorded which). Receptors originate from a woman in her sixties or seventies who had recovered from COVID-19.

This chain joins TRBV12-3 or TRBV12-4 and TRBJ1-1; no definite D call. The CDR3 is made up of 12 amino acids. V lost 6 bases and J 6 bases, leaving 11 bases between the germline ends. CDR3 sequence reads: CASSPRSAEAFF. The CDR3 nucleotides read TGTGCCAGCAGCCCCCGGAGTGCTGAAGCTTTCTTT.

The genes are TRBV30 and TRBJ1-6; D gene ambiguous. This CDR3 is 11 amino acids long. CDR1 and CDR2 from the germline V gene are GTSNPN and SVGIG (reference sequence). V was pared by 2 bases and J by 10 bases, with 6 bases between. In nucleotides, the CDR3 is TGTGCCTGGAGTCGTGGCTCACCCCTCCACTTT. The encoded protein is CAWSRGSPLHF.

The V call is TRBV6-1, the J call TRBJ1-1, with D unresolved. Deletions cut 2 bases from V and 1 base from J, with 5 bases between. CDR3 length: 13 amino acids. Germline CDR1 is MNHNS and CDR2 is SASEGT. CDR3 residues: CASSESRNTEAFF. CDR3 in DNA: TGTGCCAGCAGTGAAAGTAGGAACACTGAAGCTTTCTTT.

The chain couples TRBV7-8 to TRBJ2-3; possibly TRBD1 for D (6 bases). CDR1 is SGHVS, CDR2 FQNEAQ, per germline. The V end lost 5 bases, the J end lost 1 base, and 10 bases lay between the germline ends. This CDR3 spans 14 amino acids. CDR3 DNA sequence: TGTGCCAGCAGCCCGGGACACCGCACAGATACGCAGTATTTT. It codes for CASSPGHRTDTQYF.

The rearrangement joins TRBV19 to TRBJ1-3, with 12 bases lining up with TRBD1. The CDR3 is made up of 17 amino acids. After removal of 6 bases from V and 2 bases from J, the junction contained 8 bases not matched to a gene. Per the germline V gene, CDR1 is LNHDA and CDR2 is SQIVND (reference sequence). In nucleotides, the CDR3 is TGTGCCAGTAGCCTCGTTTGGGACAGGGGGCCTGGAAACACCATATATTTT. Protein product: CASSLVWDRGPGNTIYF.

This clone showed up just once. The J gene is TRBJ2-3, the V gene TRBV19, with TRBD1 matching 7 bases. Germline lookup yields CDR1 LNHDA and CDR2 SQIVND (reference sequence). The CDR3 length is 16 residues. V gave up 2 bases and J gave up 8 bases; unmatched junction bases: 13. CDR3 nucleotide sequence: TGTGCCAGTAGTATAAGAGATAGGACAGGCGGAGTTACGCAGTATTTT. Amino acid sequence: CASSIRDRTGGVTQYF.

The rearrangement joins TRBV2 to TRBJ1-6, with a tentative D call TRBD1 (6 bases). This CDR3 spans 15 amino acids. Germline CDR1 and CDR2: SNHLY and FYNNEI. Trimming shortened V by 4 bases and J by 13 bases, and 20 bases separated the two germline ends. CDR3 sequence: CASSGAAGVSSPLHF. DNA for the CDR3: TGTGCCAGCAGTGGGGCCGCAGGGGTATCATCCCCCCTCCACTTT.

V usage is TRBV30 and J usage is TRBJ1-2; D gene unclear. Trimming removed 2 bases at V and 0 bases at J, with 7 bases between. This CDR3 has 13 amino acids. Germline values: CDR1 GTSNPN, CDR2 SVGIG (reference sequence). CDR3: CAWSRSSNYGYTF. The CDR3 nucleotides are TGTGCCTGGAGTCGGTCCTCTAACTATGGCTACACCTTC.

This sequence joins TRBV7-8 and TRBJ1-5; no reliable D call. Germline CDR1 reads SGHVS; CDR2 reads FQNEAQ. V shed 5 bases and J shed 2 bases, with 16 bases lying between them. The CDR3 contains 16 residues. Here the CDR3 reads CASSQTASDGNQPQHF. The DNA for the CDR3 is TGTGCCAGCAGCCAAACAGCCAGTGATGGCAATCAGCCCCAGCATTTT.

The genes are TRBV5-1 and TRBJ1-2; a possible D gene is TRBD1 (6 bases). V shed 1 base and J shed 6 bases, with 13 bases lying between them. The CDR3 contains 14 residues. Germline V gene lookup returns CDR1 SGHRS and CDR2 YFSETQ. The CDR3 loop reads CASSLSQQGHGYTF. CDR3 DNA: TGCGCCAGCAGCTTGAGCCAACAGGGTCATGGCTACACCTTC.

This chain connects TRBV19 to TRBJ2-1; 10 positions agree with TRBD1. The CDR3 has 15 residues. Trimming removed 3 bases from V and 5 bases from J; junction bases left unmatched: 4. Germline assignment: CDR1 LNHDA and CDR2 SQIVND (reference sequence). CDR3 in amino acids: CASSIGQGGNNEQFF. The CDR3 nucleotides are TGTGCCAGTAGTATTGGACAGGGGGGAAACAATGAGCAGTTCTTC.

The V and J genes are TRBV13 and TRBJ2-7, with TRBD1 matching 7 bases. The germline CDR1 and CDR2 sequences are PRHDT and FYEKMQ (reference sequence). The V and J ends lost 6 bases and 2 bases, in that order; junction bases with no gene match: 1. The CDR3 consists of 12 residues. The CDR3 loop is CASRQGPYEQYF. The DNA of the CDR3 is TGTGCCAGCAGACAGGGGCCCTACGAGCAGTACTTC. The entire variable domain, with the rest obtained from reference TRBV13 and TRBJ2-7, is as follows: AAGVIQSPRHLIKEKRETATLKCYPIPRHDTVYWYQQGPGQDPQFLISFYEKMQSDKGSIPDRFSAQQFSDYHSELNMSSLELGDSALYFCASRQGPYEQYFGPGTRLTVT.

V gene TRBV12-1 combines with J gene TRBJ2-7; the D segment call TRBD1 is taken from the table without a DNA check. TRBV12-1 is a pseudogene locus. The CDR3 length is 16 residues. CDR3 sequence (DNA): TGTGCCAGCAGCTTTGCGGGGACAGCGAGCTCCTACGAGCAGTACGTC. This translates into CASSFAGTASSYEQYV.

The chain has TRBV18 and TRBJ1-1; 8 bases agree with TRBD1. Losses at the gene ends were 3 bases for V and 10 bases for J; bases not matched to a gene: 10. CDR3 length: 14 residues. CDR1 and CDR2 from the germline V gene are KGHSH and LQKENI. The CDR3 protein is CASSPGQGARRAFF. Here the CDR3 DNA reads TGTGCCAGCTCACCTGGGCAGGGGGCGCGAAGAGCTTTCTTT.

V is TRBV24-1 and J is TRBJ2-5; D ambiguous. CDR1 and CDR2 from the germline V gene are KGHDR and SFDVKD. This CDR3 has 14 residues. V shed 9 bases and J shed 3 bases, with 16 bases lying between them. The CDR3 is CATGALGAKETQYF. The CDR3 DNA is TGTGCCACCGGAGCCCTCGGAGCTAAAGAGACCCAGTACTTC.

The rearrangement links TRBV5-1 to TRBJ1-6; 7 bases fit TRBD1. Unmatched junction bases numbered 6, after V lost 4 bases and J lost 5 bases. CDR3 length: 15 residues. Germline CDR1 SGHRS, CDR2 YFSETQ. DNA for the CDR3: TGCGCCAGCAGCGCCCGGGACAGAGATAATTCACCCCTCCACTTT. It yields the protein CASSARDRDNSPLHF. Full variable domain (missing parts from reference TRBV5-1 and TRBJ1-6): KAGVTQTPRYLIKTRGQQVTLSCSPISGHRSVSWYQQTPGQGLQFLFEYFSETQRNKGNFPGRFSGRQFSNSRSEMNVSTLELGDSALYLCASSARDRDNSPLHFGNGTRLTVT.

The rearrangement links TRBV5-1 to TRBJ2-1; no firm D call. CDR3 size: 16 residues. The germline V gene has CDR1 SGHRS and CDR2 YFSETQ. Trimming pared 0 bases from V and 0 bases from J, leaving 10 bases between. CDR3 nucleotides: TGCGCCAGCAGCTTGGTTGTCAGTTTCTCCTACAATGAGCAGTTCTTC. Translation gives CASSLVVSFSYNEQFF.

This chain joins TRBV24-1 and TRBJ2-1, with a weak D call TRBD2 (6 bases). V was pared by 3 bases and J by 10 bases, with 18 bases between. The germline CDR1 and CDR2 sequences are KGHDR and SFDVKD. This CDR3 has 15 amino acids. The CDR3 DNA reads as TGTGCCACCAGTGATGGGGGGTTAGGACAATTAGAGCAGTTCTTC. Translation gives CATSDGGLGQLEQFF.

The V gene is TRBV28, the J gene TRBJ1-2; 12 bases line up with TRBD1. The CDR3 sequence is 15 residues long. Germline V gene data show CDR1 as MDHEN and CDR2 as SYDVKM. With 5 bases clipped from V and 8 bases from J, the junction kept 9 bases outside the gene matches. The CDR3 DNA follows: TGTGCCAGCAGTCCAACGGGACAGGGGGCTCGGGGCTACACCTTC. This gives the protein CASSPTGQGARGYTF.

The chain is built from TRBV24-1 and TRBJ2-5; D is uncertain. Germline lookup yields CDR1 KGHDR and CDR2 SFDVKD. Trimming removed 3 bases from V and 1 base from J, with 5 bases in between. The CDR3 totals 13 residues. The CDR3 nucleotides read TGTGCCACCAGTGATGGCGGCCAAGAGACCCAGTACTTC. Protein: CATSDGGQETQYF.

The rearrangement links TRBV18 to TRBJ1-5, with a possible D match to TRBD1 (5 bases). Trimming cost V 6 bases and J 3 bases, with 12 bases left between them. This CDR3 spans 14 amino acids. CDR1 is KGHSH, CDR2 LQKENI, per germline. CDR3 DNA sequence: TGTGCCAGCTCGGTCTCGGGGGTCAATCAGCCCCAGCATTTT. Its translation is CASSVSGVNQPQHF.

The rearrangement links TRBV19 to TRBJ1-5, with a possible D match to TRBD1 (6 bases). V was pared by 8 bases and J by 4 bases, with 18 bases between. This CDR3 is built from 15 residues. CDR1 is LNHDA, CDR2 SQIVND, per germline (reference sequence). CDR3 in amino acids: CASSPRDTNNQPQHF. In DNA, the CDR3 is TGTGCCAGTTCTCCTCGGGACACCAATAATCAGCCCCAGCATTTT. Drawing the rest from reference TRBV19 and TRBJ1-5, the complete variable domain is DGGITQSPKYLFRKEGQNVTLSCEQNLNHDAMYWYRQDPGQGLRLIYYSQIVNDFQKGDIAEGYSVSREKKESFPLTVTSAQKNPTAFYLCASSPRDTNNQPQHFGDGTRLSIL.

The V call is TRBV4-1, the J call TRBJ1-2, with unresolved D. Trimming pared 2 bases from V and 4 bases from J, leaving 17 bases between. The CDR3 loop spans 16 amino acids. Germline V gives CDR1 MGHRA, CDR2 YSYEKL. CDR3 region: CASSQSAVIGLYGYTF. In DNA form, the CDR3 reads TGCGCCAGCAGCCAAAGCGCCGTTATAGGTCTCTATGGCTACACCTTC.

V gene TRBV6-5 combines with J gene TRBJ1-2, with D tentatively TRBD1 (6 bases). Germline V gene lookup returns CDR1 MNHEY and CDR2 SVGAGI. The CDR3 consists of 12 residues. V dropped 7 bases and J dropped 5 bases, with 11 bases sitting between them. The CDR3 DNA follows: TGTGCCAGCACCCCACAGGGATATGGCTACACCTTC. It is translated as CASTPQGYGYTF.

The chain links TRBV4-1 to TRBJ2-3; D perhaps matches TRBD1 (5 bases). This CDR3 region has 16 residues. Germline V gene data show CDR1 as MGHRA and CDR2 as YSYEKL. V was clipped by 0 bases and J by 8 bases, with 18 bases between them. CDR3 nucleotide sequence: TGCGCCAGCAGCCAAGAGTCAGGGATATTGGCGAGTACGCAGTATTTT. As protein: CASSQESGILASTQYF.